The 16 T cell receptor beta chains in this list originate from one sample, sequenced in a study of blood T cell repertoires in COVID-19. Method: immunoSEQ multiplex PCR; TCRdb's copy keeps in-frame clones and lacks some. The profile shows 150,000 to 250,000 clones, roughly four fifths of them singletons. Sequenced: PBMCs or T cells enriched from blood (not recorded which). These receptors were taken from a man aged 40-49 years who had recovered from COVID-19.

The J gene is TRBJ2-1, the V gene TRBV19, with D uncertain. V dropped 4 bases and J dropped 0 bases, with 10 bases sitting between them. This CDR3 has 15 amino acids. Germline loops: CDR1 LNHDA, CDR2 SQIVND (reference sequence). The CDR3 nucleotides are TGTGCCAGTAGTAGCCACAGCACCTCCTACAATGAGCAGTTCTTC. Encoded protein: CASSSHSTSYNEQFF.

The chain couples TRBV9 to TRBJ2-5, with D possibly matching TRBD1 (5 bases). The V gene lost 0 bases and the J gene lost 4 bases, with 13 bases spanning the gap. CDR3 length equals 15 residues. CDR1 is SGDLS and CDR2 is YYNGEE in the germline V gene. The chain's CDR3 is CASSVVGGGAETQYF. CDR3 DNA: TGTGCCAGCAGCGTAGTAGGCGGTGGGGCAGAGACCCAGTACTTC.

The chain uses TRBV29-1 and TRBJ2-3; 8 bases are a match to TRBD2. The germline gives CDR1 SQVTM, CDR2 ANQGSEA. The CDR3 sequence is 17 residues long. Trimming at V came to 2 bases and at J to 2 bases, leaving 12 bases not matched to a gene. The chain's CDR3 is CSVEREGTSLFTDTQYF. In nucleotides, the CDR3 is TGCAGCGTTGAACGGGAGGGGACATCCCTTTTCACAGATACGCAGTATTTT.

The CDR3 is CASSEGQTNTGELFF. CDR3 coding DNA: TGTGCCAGCAGTGAAGGACAAACGAACACCGGGGAGCTGTTTTTT. The V call is TRBV2, the J call TRBJ2-2; no firm D call. Trimming shortened V by 1 base and J by 0 bases, and 6 bases separated the two germline ends. There are 15 residues in the CDR3. From germline, CDR1 is SNHLY and CDR2 FYNNEI.

The chain combines TRBV5-4 with TRBJ1-1; 9 positions match TRBD1. There are 15 residues in the CDR3. V was clipped by 5 bases and J by 4 bases; unmatched bases: 9. Germline V gene lookup returns CDR1 SGHNT and CDR2 YYREEE (reference sequence). CDR3 DNA: TGTGCCAGCAGGGACACACAGGGGGCGCTCACTGAAGCTTTCTTT. Protein product: CASRDTQGALTEAFF.

This clone was recorded only once. The gene calls are TRBV4-1 and TRBJ2-5, with D possibly matching TRBD1 (6 bases). Germline CDR1 MGHRA, CDR2 YSYEKL. The CDR3 loop spans 15 amino acids. Between the trimmed V and J ends, which lost 0 bases and 4 bases, there was a span of 12 bases. CDR3: CASSQEGGLIETQYF. The CDR3 DNA reads as TGCGCCAGCAGCCAAGAAGGGGGTTTGATAGAGACCCAGTACTTC.

The chain employs TRBV5-1 and TRBJ1-2; D is perhaps TRBD1 (5 bases). Germline V gene data show CDR1 as SGHRS and CDR2 as YFSETQ. V lost 0 bases and J 6 bases, leaving 12 bases between the germline ends. This CDR3 spans 14 amino acids. The CDR3 is CASSLGTSRNGYTF. As DNA, the CDR3 is TGCGCCAGCAGCTTGGGGACATCGAGAAATGGCTACACCTTC.

The chain employs TRBV5-1 and TRBJ2-1, with 12 bases lining up with TRBD2. In germline, CDR1 is SGHRS, CDR2 YFSETQ. V trimming: 3 bases; J trimming: 6 bases; junction bases outside the gene matches: 7. CDR3 length: 16 amino acids. CDR3 sequence reads: CASSSLTSGRPNEQFF. CDR3 DNA: TGCGCCAGCAGCTCGCTGACTAGCGGGAGACCCAATGAGCAGTTCTTC.

The chain employs TRBV6-5 and TRBJ2-1; the D gene is possibly TRBD1 (5 bases). CDR3 length equals 13 residues. The germline gives CDR1 MNHEY, CDR2 SVGAGI. V lost 6 bases and J lost 4, with 10 bases in between. CDR3 in DNA: TGTGCCAGCAGGGAGACAGAGTACAATGAGCAGTTCTTC. Its protein is CASRETEYNEQFF.

The genes are TRBV5-5 and TRBJ2-3; TRBD1 might be the D (6 bases). The CDR3 sequence is 13 residues long. Trimming took off 2 bases at V and 5 bases at J, with 9 bases between the two ends. CDR1 and CDR2 from the germline V gene are SGHKS and YYEKEE (reference sequence). The CDR3 nucleotides read TGTGCCAGCAGCTTTGAAGGGGGAGATACGCAGTATTTT. Amino acids: CASSFEGGDTQYF.

The gene calls are TRBV27 and TRBJ2-7, with D possibly TRBD2 on 5 matching bases. With 7 bases removed from V and 0 bases from J, the gap between germline ends came to 13 bases. The CDR3 extends over 14 amino acids. The germline V gene encodes CDR1 MNHEY and CDR2 SMNVEV (reference sequence). The CDR3, as DNA: TGTGCCAGCAAAAACAGCGGAAGCTCCTACGAGCAGTACTTC. Amino acids: CASKNSGSSYEQYF.

The rearrangement joins TRBV6-2 or TRBV6-3 to TRBJ1-5; D is perhaps TRBD1 (5 bases). This CDR3 spans 15 amino acids. Per the germline V gene, CDR1 is MNHEY and CDR2 is SVGEGT. The V end lost 2 bases, the J end lost 5 bases, and 13 bases lay between the germline ends. In nucleotides, the CDR3 is TGTGCCAGCAGTTACGGGCAGGGAAGGGATCAGCCCCAGCATTTT. Translation gives CASSYGQGRDQPQHF.

V usage is TRBV28 and J usage is TRBJ1-5, with D perhaps TRBD1 (5 bases). CDR1 MDHEN and CDR2 SYDVKM come from the germline V gene. This CDR3 region has 16 residues. V was pared by 7 bases and J by 1 base, with 17 bases between. The CDR3 reads CASNSGGFRSNQPQHF. The CDR3 DNA is TGTGCCAGCAACTCGGGGGGGTTTCGCAGCAATCAGCCCCAGCATTTT.

The chain carries TRBV7-9 and TRBJ1-2; D is perhaps TRBD1 (6 bases). The germline V gene has CDR1 SEHNR and CDR2 FQNEAQ (reference sequence). The V end lost 3 bases, the J end lost 2 bases, and 10 bases lay between the germline ends. This CDR3 contains 14 residues. Here the CDR3 DNA reads TGTGCCAGCAGCTTTGGGGGGGCGAACTATGGCTACACCTTC. It specifies CASSFGGANYGYTF.

The V gene is TRBV7-3, the J gene TRBJ2-1; weak D call: TRBD2 (6 bases). There are 14 residues in the CDR3. From germline, CDR1 is SGHTA and CDR2 FQGTGA. V lost 5 bases and J lost 8, with 16 bases in between. The CDR3 region is CASSGTTSSDEQFF. The DNA for the CDR3 is TGTGCCAGCAGCGGCACAACTAGCAGTGATGAGCAGTTCTTC.

The V and J genes are TRBV3-1 (or the pseudogene TRBV3-2) and TRBJ1-5; tentatively, D is TRBD1 (6 bases). The CDR3 totals 18 residues. Germline V gene lookup returns CDR1 LGHDT and CDR2 YNNKEL (reference sequence). Trimming took off 1 base at V and 3 bases at J, with 19 bases between the two ends. DNA for the CDR3: TGTGCCAGCAGCCAAGGGGGGCGGGGGGCGGCTTTCAATCAGCCCCAGCATTTT. Translation gives CASSQGGRGAAFNQPQHF.